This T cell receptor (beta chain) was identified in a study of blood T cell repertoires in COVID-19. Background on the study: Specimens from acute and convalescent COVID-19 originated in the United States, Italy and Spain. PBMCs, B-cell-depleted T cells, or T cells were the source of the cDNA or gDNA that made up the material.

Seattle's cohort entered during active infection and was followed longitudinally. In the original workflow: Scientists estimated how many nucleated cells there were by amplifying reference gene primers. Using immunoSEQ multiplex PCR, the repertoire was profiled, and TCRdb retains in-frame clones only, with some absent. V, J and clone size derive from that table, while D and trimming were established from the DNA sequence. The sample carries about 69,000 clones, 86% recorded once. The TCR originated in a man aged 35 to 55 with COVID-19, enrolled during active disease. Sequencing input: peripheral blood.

The CDR3 spells CATDTSSSGGTGELFF. The CDR3 nucleotides read TGTGCCACCGATACCTCGTCTAGCGGGGGTACCGGGGAGCTGTTTTTT. The genes are TRBV10-3 and TRBJ2-2, with 10 bases fitting TRBD2. Germline values: CDR1 ENHRY, CDR2 SYGVKD. The CDR3 loop spans 16 amino acids. J was trimmed by 5 bases and V by 10 bases; bases with no gene match: 13.